These T cell receptor beta chains were read from a single sample in a study of T cell repertoires in ileal Crohn's disease. Some clones are missing from TCRdb's copy, which holds only in-frame ones; the method was immunoSEQ multiplex PCR. The sample shows roughly 16,000 clones, more than 85% of them seen only once. Material: ileal tissue. Receptor source: an adult with Crohn's disease. CDR3s include the opening cysteine and the closing phenylalanine or tryptophan. A D gene is named only where the DNA matches it firmly. Clone size is not always given. Where it is, it says once, few, many or a class for expanded clones.

TRBV6-5	-	TRBJ2-2	15	TRBD1	CASSPDRGRTGELFF	TGTGCCAGCAGTCCGGACAGGGGTCGCACCGGGGAGCTGTTTTTT
TRBV28	-	TRBJ2-7	15	-	CASSTAYLSSYEQYF	TGTGCCAGCTCGACAGCGTACTTAAGCTCCTACGAGCAGTACTTC
TRBV4-1	-	TRBJ1-4	16	-	CASSPRRTTDWEKLFF	TGCGCCAGCAGCCCCCGACGGACGACGGATTGGGAAAAACTGTTTTTT
TRBV5-4	-	TRBJ2-5	16	-	CASSPKQGVGQETQYF	TGTGCCAGCAGTCCCAAACAGGGAGTGGGCCAAGAGACCCAGTACTTC
TRBV29-1	-	TRBJ1-3	15	TRBD1	CSVVKGQTSGNTIYF	TGCAGCGTTGTAAAGGGACAGACCTCTGGAAACACCATATATTTT
TRBV10-2	-	TRBJ2-3	16	-	CASSEPAGGSTDTQYF	TGCGCCAGCAGTGAGCCCGCGGGTGGTTCTACAGATACGCAGTATTTT
TRBV7-2	-	TRBJ1-2	18	TRBD1	CASSLEGFRDYDRGGYTF	TGTGCCAGCAGCTTAGAAGGTTTCCGCGATTACGACAGGGGCGGCTACACCTTC
TRBV29-1	-	TRBJ1-3	13	-	CSAYRESGNTIYF	TGCAGCGCATACAGGGAGTCTGGAAACACCATATATTTT
TRBV19	-	TRBJ1-3	16	-	CATKEGQRSSGNTIYF	TGTGCCACTAAAGAAGGACAGAGAAGCTCTGGAAACACCATATATTTT
TRBV2	-	TRBJ2-3	14	TRBD2	CATLAGENTDTQYF	TGTGCCACCCTAGCGGGGGAGAACACAGATACGCAGTATTTT
TRBV29-1	-	TRBJ2-1	16	TRBD2	CSVEDVAGSSYNEQFF	TGCAGCGTTGAAGATGTAGCGGGGAGCTCCTACAATGAGCAGTTCTTC
TRBV10-3	few	TRBJ2-7	15	-	CAISESSHPAYEQYF	TGTGCCATCAGTGAGAGTTCGCACCCCGCCTACGAGCAGTACTTC
TRBV5-1	-	TRBJ2-5	19	TRBD2	CASSLERTSGGDLRETQYF	TGCGCCAGCAGCTTGGAACGGACTAGCGGGGGGGATCTGAGAGAGACCCAGTACTTC
TRBV5-6	-	TRBJ1-2	16	-	CASSLSGLPRLYGYTF	TGTGCCAGCAGCTTGTCCGGGCTCCCTCGTCTCTATGGCTACACCTTC